This T cell receptor beta chain was sequenced in a study of Ad26.COV2.S vaccination and SARS-CoV-2 variants. Only in-frame clones appear in the TCRdb table, and some are missing; sequencing was by immunoSEQ multiplex PCR. The sample records some 370,000 clones, approximately 83% being singletons. As to treatment: 15 to 20 received Ad26.COV2.S at low or high dose, single or two shots; several received placebo; per-sample allocation not given. On day 63 after the first injection, vaccine and placebo recipients gave samples. The germline V gene has CDR1 MNHEY and CDR2 SMNVEV (reference sequence). Trimming pared 4 bases from V and 3 bases from J, leaving 12 bases between. CDR3 length: 14 residues.

This receptor was identified in a person aged 18-60 years who received the Ad26.COV2.S COVID-19 vaccine or a placebo. Sequences were derived from peripheral blood, sampled in a trial of Ad26.COV2.S vaccine versus placebo. This chain uses TRBV27 with TRBJ2-5, with D possibly being TRBD1 (7 bases). The CDR3 DNA reads as TGTGCCAGCAGTTGGGGGGACAGAAAAGAGACCCAGTACTTC. It codes for CASSWGDRKETQYF.